The 4 T cell receptor beta chains reported below all come from one sample, sequenced in a study of regulatory T cells in long-lasting Graves disease. Time point specified: newly diagnosed GD, antithyroid drugs for less than 3 months. RNA isolated from PBMCs was used to make the TCR library. With iRepertoire HTBI primers and Arm-PCR of CDR3 regions, TCR beta libraries were built. A single record per CDR3 protein comes from TCRdb applying MiXCR to the multiplex PCR reads. Counted here are hundreds of thousands of distinct CDR3 sequences, roughly 15% occurring once; the ten biggest clones make up just under 25%. Another study also made use of these data, one on T cells in Graves' hyperthyroidism and ophthalmopathy.

This specimen consisted of peripheral blood mononuclear cells (PBMCs), obtained at new diagnosis, from a patient treated with antithyroid drugs. These TCRs come from a woman aged 35-65 years with Graves disease.

This clonotype was seen many times. J is TRBJ1-3 and V is TRBV30, with D unresolved. The V gene's germline CDR1 is GTSNPN and CDR2 SVGIG (reference sequence). CDR3 length: 12 amino acids. The V gene lost 1 base and the J gene lost 4 bases, with 5 bases spanning the gap. The chain's CDR3 is CAWSAKGNTIYF. CDR3 in DNA: TGTGCCTGGAGTGCTAAGGGAAACACCATATATTTT.

The chain combines TRBV4-1 with TRBJ2-3; 9 bases line up with TRBD1. CDR3 length: 17 amino acids. Germline CDR1 reads MGHRA; CDR2 reads YSYEKL. V lost 3 bases to trimming and J lost 0 bases; unmatched junction nucleotides: 7. CDR3 DNA sequence: TGCGCCAGCAGCCAGAGACCCGGGACAGGGAGCACAGATACGCAGTATTTT. This gives the protein CASSQRPGTGSTDTQYF.

This clonotype has at least ten counts. The chain links TRBV11-2 to TRBJ2-1; TRBD1 might be the D (5 bases). The CDR3 totals 13 residues. The V and J ends lost 0 bases and 10 bases respectively, with 10 bases between them. Germline V gene sequence: CDR1 SGHAT, CDR2 FQNNGV. The CDR3 protein is CASSLEVSGEQFF. In DNA form, the CDR3 reads TGTGCCAGCAGCTTAGAGGTGTCAGGGGAGCAGTTCTTC.

The chain carries TRBV5-6 and TRBJ1-2; no clear D gene. Germline V CDR1 and CDR2: SGHDT, YYEEEE. V was trimmed by 7 bases and J by 4 bases, leaving 20 bases between them. This CDR3 is 15 amino acids long. In DNA, the CDR3 is TGTGCCAGCCAACGAGAATGGTTACCAATCTATGGCTACACCTTC. Amino acid sequence: CASQREWLPIYGYTF.